Listed here are 20 T cell receptor beta chains from one sample, sequenced in a study of OX40 agonist ivuxolimab in advanced cancers. Using immunoSEQ multiplex PCR, the repertoire was profiled, and TCRdb retains in-frame clones only, with some absent. The sample has tens of thousands of clones; 89% are singletons. Sequencing was performed on CD4+ or CD8+ T cells sorted from blood, taken in a trial of the OX40 agonist ivuxolimab. These receptors originate from an adult with an advanced solid tumor such as melanoma, head and neck, liver or kidney cancer.

This clone was seen once. The J gene is TRBJ2-7, the V gene TRBV28, with D possibly TRBD1 on 5 matching bases. CDR1 is MDHEN and CDR2 is SYDVKM in the germline V gene. The CDR3 sequence is 15 residues long. V lost 5 bases, J lost 2 bases, and 16 bases lay in between. CDR3 protein: CASSDPTDVTYEQYF. CDR3 nucleotides: TGTGCCAGCAGTGACCCGACAGATGTTACCTACGAGCAGTACTTC.

The rearrangement links TRBV19 to TRBJ1-2, with TRBD1 matching over 7 bases. J lost 5 bases, V lost 4 bases, and 4 bases had no gene match. Germline-derived CDR1 and CDR2 are LNHDA and SQIVND (reference sequence). This CDR3 region has 13 residues. Here the CDR3 DNA reads TGTGCCAGTAGTAGAGACAGGGAGTATGGCTACACCTTC. Translating it yields CASSRDREYGYTF.

This clone was picked up one time. This chain joins TRBV4-2 and TRBJ2-2, with no clear D. CDR3 length: 16 residues. The V gene's germline CDR1 is LGHNA and CDR2 YNFKEQ. V was shortened by 1 base and J by 1 base, with 10 bases between the two germline ends. The CDR3 bases are TGTGCCAGCAGCCAAGGATCCTCGGGGAACACCGGGGAGCTGTTTTTT. Amino acids: CASSQGSSGNTGELFF.

The rearrangement uses TRBV10-3 and TRBJ1-5; TRBD1 is a possible D gene (6 bases). Per germline, CDR1 ENHRY and CDR2 SYGVKD. V lost 2 bases, J lost 0 bases, and 20 bases lay in between. The CDR3 runs 19 residues. The CDR3 coding sequence is TGTGCCATCAGTGAGGAGGGGGGAACCCTAGGTTATAGCAATCAGCCCCAGCATTTT. Its protein product is CAISEEGGTLGYSNQPQHF.

To note about this clone: Compared with germline, one end of the junction differs, possibly owing to a read error. The chain is built from TRBV27 and TRBJ2-1; D not resolved. CDR3 size: 15 residues. CDR1 and CDR2 from the germline V gene are MNHEY and SMNVEV (reference sequence). The CDR3 sequence is CASSLSHNSYNEQFF. Written as DNA, the CDR3 is TGTGCCAGCAGCTTATCCCACAATTCCTACAATGAGCAGTTCTTC.

V gene TRBV2 combines with J gene TRBJ1-4; D possibly corresponds to TRBD1 (5 bases). Germline CDR1 is SNHLY and CDR2 is FYNNEI. The V end was cut by 2 bases, the J end by 7 bases, with 11 bases between. The CDR3 contains 14 residues. The CDR3 DNA is TGTGCCAGCAGTGAAAAGGCGAGGGGTGAAAAACTGTTTTTT. Translated: CASSEKARGEKLFF.

This clone was recorded once. The chain is built from TRBV5-1 and TRBJ1-2, with D hard to call. CDR1 and CDR2 from the germline V gene are SGHRS and YFSETQ. V lost 1 base and J 7 bases, leaving 20 bases between the germline ends. The CDR3 extends over 16 amino acids. CDR3: CASSLSSGPSRGGYTF. In DNA, the CDR3 is TGCGCCAGCAGCTTGTCCTCGGGCCCTTCTCGAGGTGGCTACACCTTC.

The CDR3 nucleotides are TGTGCCAGCAGGGTGGGAAGAGAAGAAAAACTGTTTTTT. Translation: CASRVGREEKLFF. V usage is TRBV27 and J usage is TRBJ1-4; D is ambiguous. V lost 6 bases and J lost 8, with 13 bases in between. The CDR3 is 13 amino acids. Germline CDR1 reads MNHEY; CDR2 reads SMNVEV (reference sequence).

V usage is TRBV28 and J usage is TRBJ1-3, with D unresolved. The CDR3 consists of 11 residues. Deletions cut 6 bases from V and 10 bases from J, with 10 bases between. CDR1 is MDHEN, CDR2 SYDVKM, per germline. The CDR3: CASSPKETIYF. DNA for the CDR3: TGTGCCAGCAGCCCCAAGGAAACCATATATTTT.

The V gene is TRBV15, the J gene TRBJ2-7; 8 bases map to TRBD2. The trim removed 0 bases at V and 3 bases at J, leaving 4 bases unmatched. Per germline, CDR1 LNHNV and CDR2 YYDKDF (reference sequence). This CDR3 has 15 amino acids. CDR3 loop: CATSRDRAGGYEQYF. CDR3 coding DNA: TGTGCCACCAGCAGAGATCGGGCGGGGGGCTACGAGCAGTACTTC.

The V call is TRBV30, the J call TRBJ2-1; D not certain. The ends were cut back, 8 bases at V and 1 base at J, with 15 bases in the middle. Looked up from germline, CDR1 is GTSNPN and CDR2 is SVGIG (reference sequence). This CDR3 comprises 14 residues. CDR3 sequence (DNA): TGTGCCCAATCTTCCAAACAGTCCTACAATGAGCAGTTCTTC. Its protein product is CAQSSKQSYNEQFF.

This clone came up once. The chain links TRBV18 to TRBJ1-6, with D unclear. The V and J ends lost 0 bases and 7 bases respectively, with 10 bases between them. Per germline, CDR1 KGHSH and CDR2 LQKENI. This CDR3 comprises 15 residues. CDR3 amino acids: CASSPPGGKNSPLHF. Written as DNA, the CDR3 is TGTGCCAGCTCACCACCGGGCGGGAAGAATTCACCCCTCCACTTT. Using reference TRBV18 and TRBJ1-6 for the parts outside the CDR3, the full variable domain is NAGVMQNPRHLVRRRGQEARLRCSPMKGHSHVYWYRQLPEEGLKFMVYLQKENIIDESGMPKERFSAEFPKEGPSILRIQQVVRGDSAAYFCASSPPGGKNSPLHFGNGTRLTVT.

This sequence joins TRBV27 and TRBJ1-5; D is possibly TRBD1 (5 bases). CDR3 size: 15 residues. The V end lost 6 bases, the J end lost 5 bases, and 17 bases lay between the germline ends. Germline V gives CDR1 MNHEY, CDR2 SMNVEV (reference sequence). The CDR3 DNA reads TGTGCCAGCAGGTCTCTAGGGGACGGGGATCAGCCCCAGCATTTT. Translation gives CASRSLGDGDQPQHF.

This chain joins TRBV7-3 and TRBJ2-2, with TRBD1 matching 8 bases. The CDR3 contains 16 residues. V dropped 5 bases and J dropped 3; count of bases not matched to a gene: 8. The germline CDR1 and CDR2 sequences are SGHTA and FQGTGA. Here the CDR3 reads CASSRGRTGHTGELFF. DNA for the CDR3: TGTGCCAGCAGCCGGGGACGGACAGGGCACACCGGGGAGCTGTTTTTT. Based on the CDR3 plus reference TRBV7-3 and TRBJ2-2, the full variable domain is GAGVSQTPSNKVTEKGKYVELRCDPISGHTALYWYRQSLGQGPEFLIYFQGTGAADDSGLPNDRFFAVRPEGSVSTLKIQRTERGDSAVYLCASSRGRTGHTGELFFGEGSRLTVL.

The V gene is TRBV30, the J gene TRBJ2-3; maybe TRBD1 (6 bases). CDR1 is GTSNPN, CDR2 SVGIG, per germline (reference sequence). There are 15 residues in the CDR3. V lost 2 bases to trimming and J lost 6 bases, with 18 bases between them. The CDR3 region has the DNA TGTGCCTGGAGTTATACAGGGTATTCGTCCGATACGCAGTATTTT. Residues: CAWSYTGYSSDTQYF. Full variable domain (missing parts from reference TRBV30 and TRBJ2-3): SQTIHQWPATLVQPVGSPLSLECTVEGTSNPNLYWYRQAAGRGLQLLFYSVGIGQISSEVPQNLSASRPQDRQFILSSKKLLLSDSGFYLCAWSYTGYSSDTQYFGPGTRLTVL.

This chain joins TRBV2 and TRBJ1-4, with a tentative D call TRBD1 (6 bases). Per germline, CDR1 SNHLY and CDR2 FYNNEI. The V gene lost 7 bases and the J gene lost 4 bases, with 10 bases spanning the gap. The CDR3 has 13 amino acids. The CDR3 coding sequence is TGTGCCAGCAAAGGACAGCTTAATGAAAAACTGTTTTTT. Amino acid sequence: CASKGQLNEKLFF.

The genes are TRBV11-2 and TRBJ1-6; D gene uncertain. Between the trimmed V and J ends, which lost 5 bases and 8 bases, there was a span of 10 bases. The CDR3 runs to 13 residues. CDR1 is SGHAT and CDR2 is FQNNGV in the germline V gene. The chain's CDR3 is CASSPRWDSPLHF. In DNA, the CDR3 is TGTGCCAGCAGCCCCCGGTGGGATTCACCCCTCCACTTT.

This chain links TRBV6-1 with TRBJ2-7; D is possibly TRBD2 (6 bases). The germline CDR1 and CDR2 sequences are MNHNS and SASEGT. The CDR3 is 18 amino acids. V lost 2 bases, J lost 3 bases, and 23 bases lay in between. In DNA form, the CDR3 reads TGTGCCAGCAGTGAACATGAACGCGGGGCTGCTGGTGACTACGAGCAGTACTTC. The encoded protein is CASSEHERGAAGDYEQYF.

CDR3 protein: CASSLETSNQPQHF. CDR3 in DNA: TGTGCCAGCAGCTTAGAAACTAGCAATCAGCCCCAGCATTTT. The chain combines TRBV7-9 with TRBJ1-5; the D is unclear. Germline V gene sequence: CDR1 SEHNR, CDR2 FQNEAQ (reference sequence). The CDR3 extends over 14 amino acids. The V gene lost 1 base and the J gene lost 0 bases, with 4 bases spanning the gap.

This sequence joins TRBV18 and TRBJ2-2, with 12 nucleotides matching TRBD1. This CDR3 region has 18 residues. CDR1 and CDR2 (germline): KGHSH, LQKENI. Trimming at V came to 4 bases and at J to 4 bases, leaving 10 bases not matched to a gene. In DNA, the CDR3 is TGTGCCAGCTCACAGGACCGGGACAGGGGGCTGCGCACCGGGGAGCTGTTTTTT. This codes for CASSQDRDRGLRTGELFF.